Presented here are 27 T cell receptor beta chains from one specimen sequenced in a study of T cells in Graves' hyperthyroidism and ophthalmopathy. There were TCR beta CDR3 regions amplified from RNA transcripts. TCR CDR3 regions were first amplified by RT-PCR with HTBI primers. Using its own MiXCR run on the multiplex PCR reads, TCRdb lists one record per CDR3 protein. The repertoire holds fewer than 200,000 distinct CDR3 sequences, with over 8% as singletons. The source material was blood. The source is a woman younger than 30 with Graves' hyperthyroidism that later progressed to Graves' ophthalmopathy.

Worth noting for this clonotype: A read error is possible here, since a much larger clone lies one base away. This rearrangement joins TRBV27 to TRBJ2-1; 9 nucleotides agree with TRBD1. The length of the CDR3 is 15 residues. The V gene's germline CDR1 is MNHEY and CDR2 SMNVEV (reference sequence). The CDR3 DNA reads TGTGCCGGCAGCCCCGGACAGGGGAACTACAATGAGCAGTTCTTC. This codes for CAGSPGQGNYNEQFF.

As concerns this clonotype: Its ends do not fully match the called genes, so a read error is possible. The chain joins TRBV10-3 to TRBJ1-3, with D uncertain. The CDR3 spans 15 residues. Germline lookup yields CDR1 ENHRY and CDR2 SYGVKD. CDR3 nucleotide sequence: TGTGCCATCAGCCCAGCGGGGTCGAAAGGAAACGCCATATATTTT. Protein product: CAISPAGSKGNAIYF.

This clonotype was found once. The J gene is TRBJ1-2, the V gene TRBV6-2 or TRBV6-3; no clear D gene. There are 15 residues in the CDR3. CDR1 MNHEY and CDR2 SVGEGT come from the germline V gene. V lost 5 bases and J 0 bases, leaving 13 bases between the germline ends. The CDR3 bases are TGTGCCAGCAGTCGTCGTCCGGTTACTAACTATGGCTACACCTTC. Translated: CASSRRPVTNYGYTF.

This clonotype came up many times. The V call is TRBV11-2, the J call TRBJ2-1, with TRBD2 identical over 9 bases. Germline values: CDR1 SGHAT, CDR2 FQNNGV. V was pared by 2 bases and J by 6 bases, with 5 bases of the junction left unmatched. The CDR3 has 15 amino acids. The CDR3 nucleotides read TGTGCCAGCAGCTTAATAGCGGGGGCGGGCAATGAGCAGTTCTTC. It is translated as CASSLIAGAGNEQFF. Drawing the rest from reference TRBV11-2 and TRBJ2-1, the complete variable domain is EAGVAQSPRYKIIEKRQSVAFWCNPISGHATLYWYQQILGQGPKLLIQFQNNGVVDDSQLPKDRFSAERLKGVDSTLKIQPAKLEDSAVYLCASSLIAGAGNEQFFGPGTRLTVL.

The sample holds many counts of this clonotype. V is TRBV18 and J is TRBJ1-1; tentative D call: TRBD1 (6 bases). Trimming stripped 2 bases from V and 5 bases from J, with 12 bases between. Germline values: CDR1 KGHSH, CDR2 LQKENI. This CDR3 region has 14 residues. The CDR3 is CASSPIGGTTEAFF. CDR3 DNA: TGTGCCAGCTCACCAATAGGGGGGACGACTGAAGCTTTCTTT.

This clonotype was counted at least ten times. The V call is TRBV12-3 or TRBV12-4, the J call TRBJ1-6; D not resolved. This CDR3 comprises 16 residues. V dropped 6 bases and J dropped 3 bases, with 15 bases sitting between them. CDR3 in DNA: TGTGCCAGCAGATTTAACAGTGCATTCTATAATTCACCCCTCCACTTT. Translating it yields CASRFNSAFYNSPLHF.

This clonotype showed up many times. The chain joins TRBV12-5 to TRBJ2-2; tentative D call: TRBD1 (6 bases). The ends were cut back, 0 bases at V and 3 bases at J, with 14 bases in the middle. The CDR3 loop spans 17 amino acids. The germline V gene has CDR1 LGHNT and CDR2 FRNRAP. Here the CDR3 reads CASGLVPPGQHTGELFF. CDR3 coding DNA: TGTGCTAGTGGTTTGGTACCTCCGGGACAACACACCGGGGAGCTGTTTTTT.

This clonotype was counted ten times or more. The chain couples TRBV7-8 to TRBJ2-3, with D possibly matching TRBD2 (6 bases). Looked up from germline, CDR1 is SGHVS and CDR2 is FQNEAQ. This CDR3 comprises 15 residues. V was trimmed by 5 bases and J by 5 bases, leaving 17 bases between them. Here the CDR3 DNA reads TGTGCCAGCAGCCCCAACGGAGGGCCGGGAGATACGCAGTATTTT. It translates to CASSPNGGPGDTQYF.

This clonotype has ten or more counts. J is TRBJ2-5 and V is TRBV18, with D maybe TRBD2 (5 bases). Trimming removed 3 bases at V and 7 bases at J, with 9 bases between. Germline V gives CDR1 KGHSH, CDR2 LQKENI. This CDR3 contains 12 residues. The CDR3 region is CASSPVAGTQYF. CDR3 sequence (DNA): TGTGCCAGCTCACCCGTCGCGGGGACCCAGTACTTC.

This clonotype came up a few times. This chain connects TRBV7-9 to TRBJ2-5, with D perhaps TRBD2 (6 bases). This CDR3 region has 15 residues. Trimming shortened V by 2 bases and J by 3 bases, and 13 bases separated the two germline ends. Germline V CDR1 and CDR2: SEHNR, FQNEAQ (reference sequence). Written as DNA, the CDR3 is TGTGCCAGCAGCTTATTAGTTACGGGGGAAGAGACCCAGTACTTC. It translates to CASSLLVTGEETQYF.

This clonotype was seen ten or more times. The chain recombines TRBV7-8 with TRBJ1-1; 7 bases line up with TRBD1. Losses at the gene ends were 3 bases for V and 3 bases for J; bases not matched to a gene: 7. Germline-derived CDR1 and CDR2 are SGHVS and FQNEAQ. This CDR3 region has 15 residues. The CDR3: CASSLLTGVDTEAFF. For the CDR3, the DNA is TGTGCCAGCAGCTTGTTAACAGGGGTGGACACTGAAGCTTTCTTT. Looking up the rest from reference TRBV7-8 and TRBJ1-1 gives the full variable domain: GAGVSQSPRYKVAKRGQDVALRCDPISGHVSLFWYQQALGQGPEFLTYFQNEAQLDKSGLPSDRFFAERPEGSVSTLKIQRTQQEDSAVYLCASSLLTGVDTEAFFGQGTRLTVV.

This clonotype was observed at least ten times. The chain uses TRBV9 and TRBJ2-5, with D possibly TRBD2 on 5 matching bases. Deletions cut 0 bases from V and 5 bases from J, with 11 bases between. The length of the CDR3 is 14 residues. CDR1 and CDR2 (germline): SGDLS, YYNGEE. CDR3 protein: CASSVDTSGETQYF. CDR3 nucleotides: TGTGCCAGCAGCGTAGACACGTCGGGGGAGACCCAGTACTTC.

This clonotype was seen more than once but under ten times. It may be a read error: a sequence one base away is much more abundant. The chain recombines TRBV11-2 with TRBJ2-5; weak D call: TRBD2 (7 bases). V dropped 5 bases and J dropped 9 bases, with 25 bases sitting between them. CDR1 is SGHAT and CDR2 is FQNNGV in the germline V gene. This CDR3 has 16 amino acids. The CDR3 reads CASSHSLGGQWEAQYF. The CDR3 DNA reads TGTGCCAGCAGCCATTCTTTGGGGGGGCAATGGGAGGCCCAGTACTTC.

Note on this clonotype: Being one base from a much bigger clone, this may be a read error. This chain links TRBV30 with TRBJ2-5; D remains unclear. The germline V gene encodes CDR1 GTSNPN and CDR2 SVGIG (reference sequence). This CDR3 comprises 14 residues. CDR3 in amino acids: CAWSSESSQQTQYF. The DNA of the CDR3 is TGTGCCTGGAGTTCGGAGTCTTCCCAACAGACCCAGTACTTC.

The sample holds a few counts of this clonotype. The rearrangement uses TRBV5-1 and TRBJ2-2; D may be TRBD1 (7 bases). Trimming took 4 bases from V and 6 from J, leaving 13 bases between them. This CDR3 region has 14 residues. Germline assignment: CDR1 SGHRS and CDR2 YFSETQ. Here the CDR3 DNA reads TGCGCCAGCAGCATTGGCGGGACAGCCGGGGAGCTGTTTTTT. Residues: CASSIGGTAGELFF.

This clonotype occurred many times. V and J are TRBV10-3 and TRBJ1-6; D may be TRBD1 (6 bases). The CDR3 has 15 amino acids. V was cut by 4 bases and J by 7 bases, with 14 bases left in between. Germline V gene data show CDR1 as ENHRY and CDR2 as SYGVKD. The chain's CDR3 is CAISGTGSMNSPLHF. In nucleotides, the CDR3 is TGTGCCATCAGTGGCACAGGGTCCATGAATTCACCCCTCCACTTT.

This clonotype was seen ten or more times. The gene calls are TRBV11-2 and TRBJ1-1; D ambiguous. V was cut by 5 bases and J by 0 bases, with 4 bases left in between. This CDR3 region has 12 residues. The V gene's germline CDR1 is SGHAT and CDR2 FQNNGV. The CDR3 DNA is TGTGCCAGCAGCCCTATGAACACTGAAGCTTTCTTT. This encodes CASSPMNTEAFF. Variable domain in full (rest from reference TRBV11-2 and TRBJ1-1): EAGVAQSPRYKIIEKRQSVAFWCNPISGHATLYWYQQILGQGPKLLIQFQNNGVVDDSQLPKDRFSAERLKGVDSTLKIQPAKLEDSAVYLCASSPMNTEAFFGQGTRLTVV.

This clonotype was detected ten times or more. J is TRBJ1-1 and V is TRBV20-1, with a tentative D call TRBD1 (5 bases). V was clipped by 0 bases and J by 1 base, with 12 bases between them. Looked up from germline, CDR1 is DFQATT and CDR2 is SNEGSKA (reference sequence). The CDR3 runs to 15 residues. CDR3 protein: CSARDPGLQNTEAFF. The DNA for the CDR3 is TGCAGTGCTAGAGATCCGGGACTTCAGAACACTGAAGCTTTCTTT.

This clonotype occurred many times. This chain uses TRBV3-1 with TRBJ2-5, with a tentative D call TRBD2 (6 bases). This CDR3 has 14 amino acids. Germline V gene lookup returns CDR1 LGHDT and CDR2 YNNKEL (reference sequence). The V and J ends lost 4 bases and 5 bases respectively, with 14 bases between them. Here the CDR3 reads CASSPSVLGETQYF. Here the CDR3 DNA reads TGTGCCAGCAGCCCTAGCGTCTTAGGGGAGACCCAGTACTTC.

This chain uses TRBV6-6 with TRBJ2-7, with D possibly matching TRBD2 (6 bases). Germline assignment: CDR1 MNHNY and CDR2 SVGAGI (reference sequence). The length of the CDR3 is 15 residues. Trimming pared 0 bases from V and 3 bases from J, leaving 12 bases between. The chain's CDR3 is CASSYSRLVDYEQYF. In nucleotides, the CDR3 is TGTGCCAGCAGTTACTCCAGACTAGTAGACTACGAGCAGTACTTC.

This clonotype was recorded at least ten times. The J gene is TRBJ1-2, the V gene TRBV30; 7 nucleotides match TRBD1. J lost 6 bases, V lost 0 bases, and 13 bases had no gene match. Looked up from germline, CDR1 is GTSNPN and CDR2 is SVGIG (reference sequence). The CDR3 is 16 residues long. The CDR3 nucleotides read TGTGCCTGGAGTGTACGGCCGAGAGGGACAGATGATGGCTACACCTTC. Amino acid sequence: CAWSVRPRGTDDGYTF.

As to this clonotype: A clone one base away is much larger, so this may be a read error. The chain employs TRBV20-1 and TRBJ2-5; maybe TRBD2 (5 bases). Germline CDR1 reads DFQATT; CDR2 reads SNEGSKA (reference sequence). The CDR3 is made up of 15 amino acids. Here the CDR3 reads CSARDSGSYQGTQYF. CDR3 DNA: TGCAGTGCTAGAGATTCGGGGTCGTACCAAGGGACCCAGTACTTC.

This clonotype was picked up many times. The genes are TRBV6-1 and TRBJ2-6; 13 positions match TRBD2. The V segment lost 0 bases and the J segment 0 bases; nucleotides outside the gene matches: 8. From germline, CDR1 is MNHNS and CDR2 SASEGT. The CDR3 sequence is 21 residues long. The CDR3 reads CASSEADPGLAGRSGANVLTF. In DNA form, the CDR3 reads TGTGCCAGCAGTGAAGCAGATCCGGGACTAGCGGGGCGCTCTGGGGCCAACGTCCTGACTTTC.

At least ten counts were recorded for this clonotype. The V call is TRBV28, the J call TRBJ2-7; 9 bases are a match to TRBD2. In germline, CDR1 is MDHEN, CDR2 SYDVKM. Unmatched junction bases numbered 1, after V lost 2 bases and J lost 2 bases. This CDR3 region has 14 residues. The CDR3 spells CASSLQRGAYEQYF. The CDR3 coding sequence is TGTGCCAGCAGTTTACAGCGGGGGGCCTACGAGCAGTACTTC.

Comment on this clonotype: A junction boundary mismatches the germline segment, possibly from a read error. This chain uses TRBV28 with TRBJ2-1, with TRBD2 identical over 7 bases. Germline V lookup: CDR1 MDHEN, CDR2 SYDVKM. This CDR3 is 15 amino acids long. CDR3 sequence reads: CASRGLGGNVNGQFF. CDR3 DNA sequence: TGTGCCAGCAGGGGACTCGGGGGGAATGTAAATGGGCAGTTCTTC.

This clonotype was picked up many times. The CDR3 DNA follows: TGCAGTGCTAGAGCACAGGACAAAAGAGATACGCAGTATTTT. It encodes CSARAQDKRDTQYF. V gene TRBV20-1 combines with J gene TRBJ2-3; D might be TRBD1 (5 bases). The CDR3 runs to 14 residues. Germline V CDR1 and CDR2: DFQATT, SNEGSKA (reference sequence). V lost 1 base to trimming and J lost 5 bases, with 13 bases between them.

In its sample, this clonotype was seen a few times. This may be a read error, as it is one base from a much larger clone. This chain uses TRBV4-1 with TRBJ2-5; D is unresolved. The CDR3 spans 14 residues. Germline CDR1 MGHRA, CDR2 YSYEKL. The CDR3: CASSLWALQETQCF. The CDR3 bases are TGCGCCAGCAGCCTATGGGCCCTCCAAGAGACCCAGTGCTTC.